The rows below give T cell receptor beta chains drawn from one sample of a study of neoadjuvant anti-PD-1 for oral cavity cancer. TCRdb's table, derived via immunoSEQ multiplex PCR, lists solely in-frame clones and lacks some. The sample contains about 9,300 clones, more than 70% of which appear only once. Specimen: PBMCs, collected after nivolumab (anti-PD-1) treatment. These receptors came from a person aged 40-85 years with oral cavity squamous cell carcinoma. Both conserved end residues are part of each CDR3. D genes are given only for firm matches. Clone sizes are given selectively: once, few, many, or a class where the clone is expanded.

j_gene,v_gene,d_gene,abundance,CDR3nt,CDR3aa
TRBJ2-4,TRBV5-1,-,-,TGCGCCAGCAGCTTCGAGGGGGTACAGGGAAAAAACATTCAGTACTTC,CASSFEGVQGKNIQYF
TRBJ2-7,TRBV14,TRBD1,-,TGTGCCAGCAGCCAATCAGGGGGCCACGAGCAGTACTTC,CASSQSGGHEQYF
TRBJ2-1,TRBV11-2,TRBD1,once,TGTGCCAGCAGCCAAGACCGGGACAGGGAGCAGTTCTTC,CASSQDRDREQFF
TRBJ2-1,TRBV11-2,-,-,TGTGCCAGCAGCCCCGACCTCAGCTCCTACAATGAGCAGTTCTTC,CASSPDLSSYNEQFF
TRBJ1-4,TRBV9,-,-,TGTGCCAGCAGCGTAACCCCAGGGGCACCTAATGAAAAACTGTTTTTT,CASSVTPGAPNEKLFF
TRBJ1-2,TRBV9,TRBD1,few,TGTGCCAGCAGCGTAGGGGGACAGTCGAACTATGGCTACACCTTC,CASSVGGQSNYGYTF
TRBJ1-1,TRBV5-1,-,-,TGCGCCAGCAGCCCCTCGACAGGGAACACTGAAGCTTTCTTT,CASSPSTGNTEAFF
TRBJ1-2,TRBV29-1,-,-,TGCAGCGTTGAAGATCAACAGGGTCGAGGCTACACCTTC,CSVEDQQGRGYTF
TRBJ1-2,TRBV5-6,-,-,TGTGCCAGCAGCTTAAACTCAGGGTTAAAGGTCTATGGCTACACCTTC,CASSLNSGLKVYGYTF
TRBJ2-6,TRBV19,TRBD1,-,TGTGCCACTACCGGGACAGGGGTATCTGGGGCCAACGTCCTGACTTTC,CATTGTGVSGANVLTF
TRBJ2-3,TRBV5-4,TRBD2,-,TGTGCCAGCAGCTCCCGATTGACTAGCGGGGGGGCCCGGGCAGATACGCAGTATTTT,CASSSRLTSGGARADTQYF
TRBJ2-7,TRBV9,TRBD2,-,TGTGCCAGCAGCGTAGGACTAGCGGGAACCTACGAGCAGTACTTC,CASSVGLAGTYEQYF
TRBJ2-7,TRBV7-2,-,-,TGTGCCAGCAGCCCTAGGTCGAGCGGGTCCTACGAGCAGTACTTC,CASSPRSSGSYEQYF
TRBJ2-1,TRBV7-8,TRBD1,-,TGTGCCAGCAGTTCCGCCGGGACAGGGGGCCTTACTGAGCAGTTCTTC,CASSSAGTGGLTEQFF
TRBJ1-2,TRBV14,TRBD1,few,TGTGCCAGCAGCTCGAGCGGGACAGGCCCCCATGGCTACACCTTC,CASSSSGTGPHGYTF
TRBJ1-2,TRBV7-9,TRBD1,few,TGTGCCAGCAGCTTAGGAAACAGGGGGCATGAAGATGGCTACACCTTC,CASSLGNRGHEDGYTF
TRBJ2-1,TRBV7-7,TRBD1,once,TGTGCCAGCAGCTCACTGACAGGGTTTAATGAGCAGTTCTTC,CASSSLTGFNEQFF
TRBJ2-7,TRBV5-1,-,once,TGCGCCAGCAGGTCAGATACTACGGGGCAGTACTTC,CASRSDTTGQYF
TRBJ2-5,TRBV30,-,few,TGTGCCTGGAGTGTACAAGGGGAGACCCAGTACTTC,CAWSVQGETQYF
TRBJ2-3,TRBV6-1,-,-,TGTGCCAGCAGTGAAGGAAAGCTGCCGGGGGAGTATTTT,CASSEGKLPGEYF
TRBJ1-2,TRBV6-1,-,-,TGTGCCAGCAGTGAAATGTGGGGCTTGGGTGGCTACACCTTC,CASSEMWGLGGYTF
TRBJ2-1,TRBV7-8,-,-,TGTGCCAGCAGCTTAGCGTCGGAAAAGACAGGTTGGCAGTTCTTC,CASSLASEKTGWQFF
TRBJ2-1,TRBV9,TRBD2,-,TGTGCCAGCAGCGCAGCGGGAGTCTCCTACAATGAGCAGTTCTTC,CASSAAGVSYNEQFF
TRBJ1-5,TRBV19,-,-,TGTGCCAGTAGTATCTCCCGGGGGGCCGGGCGGCTGGTGGATCAGCCCCAGCATTTT,CASSISRGAGRLVDQPQHF
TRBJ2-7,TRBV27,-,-,TGTGCCAGCCATTCGCGCGCCTACGAGCAGTACTTC,CASHSRAYEQYF
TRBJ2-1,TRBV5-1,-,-,TGCGCCAGTGGGGGTGGGACCAAGCCCTACAATGAGCAGTTCTTC,CASGGGTKPYNEQFF
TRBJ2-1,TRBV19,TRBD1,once,TGTGCCAGTAGTATCAGGGGGCTCTACAATGAGCAGTTCTTC,CASSIRGLYNEQFF
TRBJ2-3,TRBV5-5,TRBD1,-,TGTGCCAGCAGCCCGGACAGGTTCCCAGATACGCAGTATTTT,CASSPDRFPDTQYF
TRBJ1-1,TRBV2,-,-,TGTGCCAGCAGTGCCCAGGGGTTTGTGACTGAAGCTTTCTTT,CASSAQGFVTEAFF
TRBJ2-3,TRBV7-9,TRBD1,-,TGTGCCAGCAGCCCGCCCTCGGGACAGGGAGGGACAGATACGCAGTATTTT,CASSPPSGQGGTDTQYF
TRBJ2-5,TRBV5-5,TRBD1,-,TGTGCCAGCAGCTTGGTGGACAGGGGGGACCAAGAGACCCAGTACTTC,CASSLVDRGDQETQYF
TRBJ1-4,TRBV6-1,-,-,TGTGCCAGCAGGCTTCCCGTGGTTGAAAAACTGTTTTTT,CASRLPVVEKLFF
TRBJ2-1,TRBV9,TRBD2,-,TGTGCCAGCAGCGTTACACTAGCGACATACAATGAGCAGTTCTTC,CASSVTLATYNEQFF
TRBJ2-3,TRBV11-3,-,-,TGTGCCAGCAGCTTGGGGCGGGCGCAAGATACGCAGTATTTT,CASSLGRAQDTQYF
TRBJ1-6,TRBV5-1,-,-,TGCGCCAGCAGCGGGGGCTCCTATAATTCACCCCTCCACTTT,CASSGGSYNSPLHF
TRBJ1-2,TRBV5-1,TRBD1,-,TGCGCCAGCAGCCGGGGACAGTCTATGGGCTACACCTTC,CASSRGQSMGYTF
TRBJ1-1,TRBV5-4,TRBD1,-,TGTGCCAGCAGCCCGGGACAGGGAGGTAACACTGAAGCTTTCTTT,CASSPGQGGNTEAFF
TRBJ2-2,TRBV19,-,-,TGTGCCAGTAGTATAGGGGCAAGGAACACCGGGGAGCTGTTTTTT,CASSIGARNTGELFF
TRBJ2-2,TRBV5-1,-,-,TGCGCCAGCAGCCCAACAGGGACCTCGGTCGGGGAGCTGTTTTTT,CASSPTGTSVGELFF
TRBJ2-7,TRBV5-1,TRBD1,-,TGCGCCAGCAGCTTTTACAGGACAGGGGGGGAGCAGTACTTC,CASSFYRTGGEQYF
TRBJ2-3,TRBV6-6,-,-,TGTGCCAGCAGTAGAGGGTCAGATACGCAGTATTTT,CASSRGSDTQYF
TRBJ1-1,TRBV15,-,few,TGTGCCACCAGCAGGAATGTGAACACTGAAGCTTTCTTT,CATSRNVNTEAFF
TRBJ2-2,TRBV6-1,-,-,TGTGCCAGCAACCCCATGCCCACCCGCACCGGGGAGCTGTTTTTT,CASNPMPTRTGELFF
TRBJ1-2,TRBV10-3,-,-,TGTGCCAGCGCCCCTTTAAGTGGCGGCTACACCTTC,CASAPLSGGYTF
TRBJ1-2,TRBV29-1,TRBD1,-,TGCAGCGTGATCCTCGAGACAGGGAGAGACGGCTACACCTTC,CSVILETGRDGYTF
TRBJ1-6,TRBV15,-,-,TGTGCCACCAGCAGATTAAACCCCTCGGGGGGTTCACCCCTCCACTTT,CATSRLNPSGGSPLHF
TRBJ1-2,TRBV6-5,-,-,TGTGCCAGCAGGCTCACAGTTTCTAACTATGGCTACACCTTC,CASRLTVSNYGYTF
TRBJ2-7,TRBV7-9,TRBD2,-,TGTGCCAGCAGCTTACCGGGGGAGGGGTCCTACGAGCAGTACTTC,CASSLPGEGSYEQYF
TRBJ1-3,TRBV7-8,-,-,TGTGCCAGCACCGTAAGGCCAGGGAAAGGGTCTGGAAACACCATATATTTT,CASTVRPGKGSGNTIYF